Listed below are T cell receptor beta chains from one sample, sequenced in a study of T cells in Graves' hyperthyroidism and ophthalmopathy. TCRdb re-called the multiplex PCR reads with MiXCR, one entry per CDR3 protein. The sample gives fewer than 400,000 distinct CDR3 sequences, about 15% of which show up once; 25% to 35% is in the top ten. The sequenced sample consisted of blood. All receptors derive from a woman aged 18-29 years with Graves' hyperthyroidism that later progressed to Graves' ophthalmopathy. The CDR3 runs from the conserved cysteine through the conserved F or W. D genes are given only for firm matches. Clone size is shown for a subset of rows, as once, few, many or a class of expanded clone.

J	V	size	D	DNA	CDR3
TRBJ2-3	TRBV7-7	few	-	TGTGCTAGCAGCCCCACTGGCGGGGAGGGCACAGATACGCAGTATTTT	CASSPTGGEGTDTQYF
TRBJ2-5	TRBV20-1	many	TRBD2	TGCAGTGCTAGTCCGCGGGGGAGACATCAGTACTTC	CSASPRGRHQYF
TRBJ2-7	TRBV27	-	-	TGTGCCAGCAGTCCCTTGCTACCCCCCTACGAGCAGTACTTC	CASSPLLPPYEQYF
TRBJ1-2	TRBV5-1	-	-	TGCGCCAGCCTCATTGGGTGGCAGGCAATAGGTGGCTACACCTTC	CASLIGWQAIGGYTF
TRBJ2-3	TRBV12-3/TRBV12-4	many	-	TGTGCCAGCAATGACCGGGGGACGGCAAATACGCAGTATTTT	CASNDRGTANTQYF
TRBJ2-1	TRBV28	many	TRBD2	TGTGCCAGTTCATTGATCGGTAGCGGGAGGTGGGAAGAGCAGTTCTTC	CASSLIGSGRWEEQFF
TRBJ2-1	TRBV14	many	-	TGTGCCAGCAGCCAAGGACTGGAGCAGTTCTTC	CASSQGLEQFF
TRBJ2-5	TRBV11-2	many	-	TGTGCCAGCAGCCAGGGGGGCAAGACCCAGTACTTC	CASSQGGKTQYF
TRBJ2-7	TRBV18	many	-	TGTGCCAGCTCCCCCTTTGGGACATCCTACGAGCAGTACTTC	CASSPFGTSYEQYF
TRBJ2-7	TRBV5-1	many	-	TGCGCCAGCAGCTTGATGGCAGGGGTGAACTACGAGCAGTACTTC	CASSLMAGVNYEQYF
TRBJ2-1	TRBV20-1	-	TRBD2	TGCAGTGCTACCGGGACTAGCGGGAGGGCCTTCGGTGAGCAGTTCTTC	CSATGTSGRAFGEQFF
TRBJ2-3	TRBV3-1	-	-	TGTGCCAGCAGCCCTTACAGTGGTATGGGGGCTACAGATACGCAGTATTTT	CASSPYSGMGATDTQYF
TRBJ2-5	TRBV3-1	-	-	TGTGCCAGCAGCCAAGTTTTAGGGAGGAGGGAGACCCAGTACTTC	CASSQVLGRRETQYF
TRBJ2-5	TRBV27	-	-	TGTGCCAGCAGTACACGCCGGGGTGGGAGCAATCAGCCCCAAGAGACCCAGTACTTC	CASSTRRGGSNQPQETQYF
TRBJ2-7	TRBV13	many	TRBD2	TGTGCCAGCAGCTTAAATCCGGGAGGCGAGCAGTACTTC	CASSLNPGGEQYF